This TCR beta chain emerged from a study of cytomegalovirus exposure and HLA in healthy donors. Study-level points and caveats: Cytomegalovirus association was assigned to around 150 TCR beta chains. One later analysis, an examination of the roughly 130 validation repertoires, found that first-cohort TCR clusters tended to co-occur in them.

A note on this clone: Its antigen is not identified.

Separate from the approximately 670-subject first cohort, the roughly 120-subject validation cohort was the one that the donors belonged to. The CDR3 is 16 amino acids. Unmatched junction bases numbered 3, after V lost 0 bases and J lost 4 bases. Germline values: CDR1 SGDLS, CDR2 YYNGEE. The protocol was immunoSEQ multiplex PCR, while the TCRdb copy is restricted to in-frame clones and leaves out a portion. This table holds a few hundred thousand clones, 70% to 90% found once. The TCR sequence derives from a young woman in good health and CMV-seronegative. Sequenced sample: PBMCs. The chain is built from TRBV9 and TRBJ2-1; 11 nucleotides agree with TRBD2. CDR3 in DNA: TGTGCCAGCAGCGTAGAGGGACTAGCGGAGTACAATGAGCAGTTCTTC. Protein product: CASSVEGLAEYNEQFF.